This T cell receptor (beta chain) was obtained from a study of T cell responses to AZD1222 COVID-19 vaccine. Overall study: Second doses at about 4 or about 12 weeks were pooled.

TCRdb's table, derived via immunoSEQ multiplex PCR, lists solely in-frame clones and lacks some. The sample shows around 150,000 clones, over 85% of them seen only once. In regard to this clone: Its target is unknown.

Study conclusions and caveats: Across spike, vaccine-associated CD4 TCRs were found, dominant at 160-218 and 743-854. Receipt of two AZD1222 doses was followed by a rise in Spike-specific TCR breadth and depth. Clonal diversity may have been underestimated in mostly white British donors.

Trimming left V 1 base short and J 0 bases short, with 11 bases between. The CDR3 sequence is 16 residues long. Per germline, CDR1 SGHDT and CDR2 YYEEEE. Source: peripheral blood, taken on day 0 of AZD1222 vaccination. The chain has TRBV5-6 and TRBJ2-4, with D unclear. The origin of this receptor is an adult in good health. The CDR3 sequence is CASSLRGPIAKNIQYF. In nucleotides, the CDR3 is TGTGCCAGCAGCTTGCGAGGCCCGATAGCCAAAAACATTCAGTACTTC. The full variable domain, in which reference TRBV5-6 and TRBJ2-4 provide the parts outside the CDR3, is DAGVTQSPTHLIKTRGQQVTLRCSPKSGHDTVSWYQQALGQGPQFIFQYYEEEERQRGNFPDRFSGHQFPNYSSELNVNALLLGDSALYLCASSLRGPIAKNIQYFGAGTRLSVL.